This entry lists 18 T cell receptor beta chains sequenced from one sample in a study of memory CD4+ T cells and cytomegalovirus serostatus. The data were produced by immunoSEQ multiplex PCR, yet TCRdb's version contains in-frame clones alone and is incomplete. Here the sample spans roughly 45,000 clones, roughly three quarters being singletons. The sort gate was single viable CD3+CD4+CD8-CD45RO+ cells for memory CD4+ T cells. Sequenced material: memory CD4+ T cells from blood. The source is an adult in good health and CMV-seronegative.

This chain links TRBV9 with TRBJ1-1, with D hard to call. V dropped 0 bases and J dropped 1 base, with 7 bases sitting between them. This CDR3 region has 14 residues. CDR1 is SGDLS, CDR2 YYNGEE, per germline. DNA for the CDR3: TGTGCCAGCAGCGTAGGGCAGACGAACACTGAAGCTTTCTTT. Amino acid sequence: CASSVGQTNTEAFF.

The chain is built from TRBV7-2 and TRBJ1-3, with a possible D match to TRBD1 (6 bases). The V end lost 5 bases, the J end lost 4 bases, and 12 bases lay between the germline ends. Per germline, CDR1 SGHTA and CDR2 FQGNSA. CDR3 length: 14 amino acids. The CDR3 nucleotides are TGTGCCAGCAGCCCCCAAGGGACAGGAAACACCATATATTTT. Its translation is CASSPQGTGNTIYF.

This chain joins TRBV6-1 and TRBJ1-5; the D gene is possibly TRBD1 (5 bases). The CDR3 spans 15 residues. V lost 2 bases to trimming and J lost 0 bases, with 8 bases between them. The germline V gene has CDR1 MNHNS and CDR2 SASEGT. The CDR3 loop reads CASSETGFSNQPQHF. CDR3 DNA sequence: TGTGCCAGCAGTGAAACAGGATTTAGCAATCAGCCCCAGCATTTT.

This chain links TRBV6-6 with TRBJ1-6; 7 bases match TRBD1. This CDR3 is built from 14 residues. V trimming: 4 bases; J trimming: 7 bases; junction bases outside the gene matches: 4. Per germline, CDR1 MNHNY and CDR2 SVGAGI (reference sequence). The CDR3 region has the DNA TGTGCCAGCAGTTCCGCGGGACAGAATTCACCCCTCCACTTT. This encodes CASSSAGQNSPLHF.

The chain combines TRBV18 with TRBJ1-6, with D perhaps matching TRBD1 (5 bases). The germline V gene has CDR1 KGHSH and CDR2 LQKENI. CDR3 length equals 16 residues. V was cut by 1 base and J by 9 bases, with 16 bases left in between. The chain's CDR3 is CASSPRSRDVTSPLHF. The CDR3 DNA follows: TGTGCCAGCTCACCACGTTCCAGGGACGTGACTTCACCCCTCCACTTT.

The chain links TRBV2 to TRBJ2-2, with 7 bases lining up with TRBD1. V trimming: 3 bases; J trimming: 1 base; junction bases outside the gene matches: 5. The germline CDR1 and CDR2 sequences are SNHLY and FYNNEI. This CDR3 contains 16 residues. CDR3 residues: CASSERTGRNTGELFF. CDR3 in DNA: TGTGCCAGCAGTGAGCGGACAGGAAGGAACACCGGGGAGCTGTTTTTT.

The chain uses TRBV6-6 and TRBJ1-1; 7 nucleotides match TRBD1. Germline values: CDR1 MNHNY, CDR2 SVGAGI (reference sequence). V was clipped by 2 bases and J by 9 bases; unmatched bases: 6. The CDR3 extends over 13 amino acids. CDR3: CASSYGTESQAFF. The CDR3 region has the DNA TGTGCCAGCAGTTACGGGACAGAGAGCCAAGCTTTCTTT.

The chain couples TRBV9 to TRBJ2-1; 8 positions match TRBD2. The germline V gene encodes CDR1 SGDLS and CDR2 YYNGEE. J was trimmed by 4 bases and V by 2 bases; bases with no gene match: 2. The length of the CDR3 is 14 residues. CDR3 in DNA: TGTGCCAGCAGCGTCGGGGGGGCTTACAATGAGCAGTTCTTC. Translation: CASSVGGAYNEQFF.

This clone was seen only once. This rearrangement joins TRBV19 to TRBJ2-3; TRBD2 agrees at 8 bases. CDR1 and CDR2 from the germline V gene are LNHDA and SQIVND (reference sequence). CDR3 size: 18 residues. V shed 2 bases and J 2 bases; nucleotides not matched to a gene: 12. CDR3 region: CASSIPPWSGGYTDTQYF. The CDR3 DNA reads TGTGCCAGTAGTATACCCCCCTGGAGCGGGGGCTACACAGATACGCAGTATTTT.

The chain employs TRBV27 and TRBJ2-2; TRBD1 aligns across 7 bases. Trimming cost V 5 bases and J 6 bases; bases outside gene matches: 3. The CDR3 runs to 13 residues. Germline V gene data show CDR1 as MNHEY and CDR2 as SMNVEV (reference sequence). The chain's CDR3 is CASSPQGAGELFF. CDR3 in DNA: TGTGCCAGCAGTCCGCAGGGGGCCGGGGAGCTGTTTTTT.

This chain joins TRBV14 and TRBJ1-1, with no clear D. The CDR3 is 14 amino acids. CDR1 and CDR2 (germline): SGHDN, FVKESK. Trimming left V 5 bases short and J 1 base short, with 11 bases between. DNA of the CDR3: TGTGCCAGCAGCGTGAGTAGGAGGAACACTGAAGCTTTCTTT. It yields the protein CASSVSRRNTEAFF.

This clone has only one observation. The CDR3 DNA is TGTGCCAGCGTGGGAGGACAGGGTCTCTACGAGCAGTACTTC. As protein: CASVGGQGLYEQYF. This chain connects TRBV28 to TRBJ2-7; 8 bases map to TRBD1. The CDR3 loop spans 14 amino acids. Losses at the gene ends were 8 bases for V and 3 bases for J; bases not matched to a gene: 9. From germline, CDR1 is MDHEN and CDR2 SYDVKM.

This clone was counted once. The chain combines TRBV6-5 with TRBJ1-1; D gene ambiguous. The CDR3 consists of 14 residues. V dropped 5 bases and J dropped 4 bases, with 14 bases sitting between them. Germline assignment: CDR1 MNHEY and CDR2 SVGAGI. In DNA, the CDR3 is TGTGCCAGCAGTACACACATAGAAAGCACTGAAGCTTTCTTT. Translated, it gives CASSTHIESTEAFF.

The V gene is TRBV5-4, the J gene TRBJ2-5, with D possibly TRBD2 on 7 matching bases. Germline V gives CDR1 SGHNT, CDR2 YYREEE (reference sequence). The CDR3 covers 16 residues. The V end lost 0 bases, the J end lost 5 bases, and 17 bases lay between the germline ends. CDR3 in DNA: TGTGCCAGCAGCTTGGTCACGGGGGGCCTCAGGGAGACCCAGTACTTC. Translation gives CASSLVTGGLRETQYF.

The rearrangement joins TRBV5-6 to TRBJ2-6; no firm D call. The CDR3 runs to 14 residues. The V end lost 5 bases, the J end lost 4 bases, and 10 bases lay between the germline ends. The germline CDR1 and CDR2 sequences are SGHDT and YYEEEE. The CDR3 DNA follows: TGTGCCAGCAGACGAATCGGGGGGGCCAACGTCCTGACTTTC. Translation: CASRRIGGANVLTF. The whole variable domain, filled in from reference TRBV5-6 and TRBJ2-6, reads DAGVTQSPTHLIKTRGQQVTLRCSPKSGHDTVSWYQQALGQGPQFIFQYYEEEERQRGNFPDRFSGHQFPNYSSELNVNALLLGDSALYLCASRRIGGANVLTFGAGSRLTVL.

Regarding this clone: Other DNA sequences in this sample translate to the same CDR3. The chain combines TRBV6-1 with TRBJ1-1; D remains unclear. Germline V gives CDR1 MNHNS, CDR2 SASEGT. This CDR3 has 14 residues. V was cut by 4 bases and J by 1 base, with 10 bases left in between. CDR3 sequence reads: CASSGSGGNTEAFF. CDR3 nucleotide sequence: TGTGCCAGCAGTGGGTCTGGAGGGAACACTGAAGCTTTCTTT.

The chain joins TRBV6-5 to TRBJ1-2, with TRBD1 matching over 8 bases. There are 15 residues in the CDR3. Germline loops: CDR1 MNHEY, CDR2 SVGAGI. V lost 7 bases and J lost 1; bases outside the gene matches: 8. The CDR3 DNA reads as TGTGCCAGCAACCCCGGGACAGGATATAACTATGGCTACACCTTC. Amino acid sequence: CASNPGTGYNYGYTF.

The V gene is TRBV6-1, the J gene TRBJ1-4; no clear D. CDR1 is MNHNS, CDR2 SASEGT, per germline. The CDR3 sequence is 14 residues long. V lost 5 bases to trimming and J lost 4 bases, with 11 bases between them. CDR3 sequence reads: CASSPRVGNEKLFF. CDR3 nucleotides: TGTGCCAGCAGTCCGAGGGTCGGTAATGAAAAACTGTTTTTT.